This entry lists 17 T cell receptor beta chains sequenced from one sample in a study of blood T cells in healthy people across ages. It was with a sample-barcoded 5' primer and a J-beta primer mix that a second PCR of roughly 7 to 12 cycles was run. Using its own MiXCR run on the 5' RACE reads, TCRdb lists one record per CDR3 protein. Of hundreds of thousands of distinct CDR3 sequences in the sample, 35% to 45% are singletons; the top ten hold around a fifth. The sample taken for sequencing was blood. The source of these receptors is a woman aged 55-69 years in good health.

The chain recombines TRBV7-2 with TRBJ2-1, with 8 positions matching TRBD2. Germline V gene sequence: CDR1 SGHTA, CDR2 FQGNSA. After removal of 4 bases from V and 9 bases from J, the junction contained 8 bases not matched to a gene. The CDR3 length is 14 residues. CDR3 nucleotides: TGTGCCAGCAGCTCCGGACTAGCTCCCTTTGAGCAGTTCTTC. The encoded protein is CASSSGLAPFEQFF.

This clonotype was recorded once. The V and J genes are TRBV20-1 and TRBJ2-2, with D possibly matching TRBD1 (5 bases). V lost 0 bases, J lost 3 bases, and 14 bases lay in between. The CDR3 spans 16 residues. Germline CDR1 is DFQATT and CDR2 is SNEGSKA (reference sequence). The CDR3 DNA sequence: TGCAGTGCTAGAGATAGCCTAGAAGGGGACACCGGGGAGCTGTTTTTT. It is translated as CSARDSLEGDTGELFF.

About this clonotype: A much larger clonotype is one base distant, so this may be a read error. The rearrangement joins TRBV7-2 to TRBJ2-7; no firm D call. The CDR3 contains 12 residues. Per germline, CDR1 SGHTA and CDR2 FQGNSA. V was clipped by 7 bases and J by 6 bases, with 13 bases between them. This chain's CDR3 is CASNPPESEQYF. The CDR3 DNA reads TGTGCCAGCAACCCGCCCGAGTCCGAGCAGTACTTC.

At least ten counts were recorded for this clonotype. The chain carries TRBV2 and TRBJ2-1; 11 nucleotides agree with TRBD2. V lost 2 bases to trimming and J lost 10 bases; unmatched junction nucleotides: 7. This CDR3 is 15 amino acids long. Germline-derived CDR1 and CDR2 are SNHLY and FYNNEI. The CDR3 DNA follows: TGTGCCAGCAGTGAACGACTAGCGGGGTCAGGGGAGCAGTTCTTC. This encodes CASSERLAGSGEQFF. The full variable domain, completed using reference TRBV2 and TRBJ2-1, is EPEVTQTPSHQVTQMGQEVILRCVPISNHLYFYWYRQILGQKVEFLVSFYNNEISEKSEIFDDQFSVERPDGSNFTLKIRSTKLEDSAMYFCASSERLAGSGEQFFGPGTRLTVL.

CDR3: CSARRTATNEKLFF. CDR3 bases: TGCAGTGCTAGAAGGACGGCAACTAATGAAAAACTGTTTTTT. The chain has TRBV20-1 and TRBJ1-4, with D unclear. The CDR3 length is 14 residues. Trimming stripped 2 bases from V and 0 bases from J, with 7 bases between. Germline V CDR1 and CDR2: DFQATT, SNEGSKA (reference sequence).

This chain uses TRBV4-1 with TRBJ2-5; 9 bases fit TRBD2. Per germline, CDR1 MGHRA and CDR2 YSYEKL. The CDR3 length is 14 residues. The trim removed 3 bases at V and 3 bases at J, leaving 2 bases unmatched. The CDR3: CASSHGLAKETQYF. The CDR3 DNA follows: TGCGCCAGCAGCCACGGACTAGCGAAAGAGACCCAGTACTTC.

Written as DNA, the CDR3 is TGTGCCAGCAGTCCCATTCATGCAGCTATCTATGGCTACACCTTC. This gives the protein CASSPIHAAIYGYTF. The chain recombines TRBV6-5 with TRBJ1-2, with D unresolved. The germline V and J ends were trimmed by 5 bases and 4 bases, with 17 bases remaining between them. The CDR3 runs to 15 residues. Germline loops: CDR1 MNHEY, CDR2 SVGAGI.

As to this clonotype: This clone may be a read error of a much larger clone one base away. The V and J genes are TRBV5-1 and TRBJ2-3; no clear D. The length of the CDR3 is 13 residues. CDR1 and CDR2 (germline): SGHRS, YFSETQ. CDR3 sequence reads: CASSLVASDTRYF. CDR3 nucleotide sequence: TGCGCCAGCAGCTTGGTGGCGTCAGATACGCGGTATTTT.

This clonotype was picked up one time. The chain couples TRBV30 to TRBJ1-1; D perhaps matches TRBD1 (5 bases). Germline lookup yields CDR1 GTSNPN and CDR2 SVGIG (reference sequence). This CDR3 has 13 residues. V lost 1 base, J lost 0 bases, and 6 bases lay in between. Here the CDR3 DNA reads TGTGCCTGGAGTGCAGGGTTGAACACTGAAGCTTTCTTT. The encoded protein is CAWSAGLNTEAFF. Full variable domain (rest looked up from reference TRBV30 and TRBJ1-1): SQTIHQWPATLVQPVGSPLSLECTVEGTSNPNLYWYRQAAGRGLQLLFYSVGIGQISSEVPQNLSASRPQDRQFILSSKKLLLSDSGFYLCAWSAGLNTEAFFGQGTRLTVV.

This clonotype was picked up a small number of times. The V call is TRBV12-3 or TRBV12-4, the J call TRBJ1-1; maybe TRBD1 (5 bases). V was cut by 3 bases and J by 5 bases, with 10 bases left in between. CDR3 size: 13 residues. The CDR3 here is CASSLAGRTEAFF. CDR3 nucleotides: TGTGCCAGCAGTTTGGCAGGGAGGACTGAAGCTTTCTTT.

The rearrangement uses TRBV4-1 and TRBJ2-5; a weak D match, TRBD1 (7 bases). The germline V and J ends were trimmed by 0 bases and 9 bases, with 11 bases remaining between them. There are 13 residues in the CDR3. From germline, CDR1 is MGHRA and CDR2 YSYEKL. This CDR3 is CASSQDWRGPQYF. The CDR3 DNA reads TGCGCCAGCAGCCAAGATTGGAGGGGGCCCCAGTACTTC.

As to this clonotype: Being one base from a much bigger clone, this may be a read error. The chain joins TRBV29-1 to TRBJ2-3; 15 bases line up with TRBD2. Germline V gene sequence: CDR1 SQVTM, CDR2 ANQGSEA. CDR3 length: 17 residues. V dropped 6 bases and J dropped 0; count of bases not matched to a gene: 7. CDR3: CSVGGLAGGRSTDTQYF. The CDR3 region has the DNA TGCAGCGTGGGGGGACTAGCGGGAGGCCGCAGCACAGATACGCAGTATTTT.

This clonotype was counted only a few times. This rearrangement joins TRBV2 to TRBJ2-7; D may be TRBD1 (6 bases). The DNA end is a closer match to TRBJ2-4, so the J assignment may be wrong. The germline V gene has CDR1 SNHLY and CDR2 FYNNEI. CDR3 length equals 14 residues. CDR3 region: CASKRGTGKNIQYF. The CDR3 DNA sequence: TGTGCCAGCAAGAGGGGAACAGGGAAAAACATTCAGTACTTC.

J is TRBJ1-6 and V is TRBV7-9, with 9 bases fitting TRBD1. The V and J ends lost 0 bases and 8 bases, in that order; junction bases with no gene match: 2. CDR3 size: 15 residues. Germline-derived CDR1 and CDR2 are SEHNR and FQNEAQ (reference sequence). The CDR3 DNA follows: TGTGCCAGCAGCTTAGCCCGGGACAGGGATTCACCCCTCCACTTT. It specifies CASSLARDRDSPLHF.

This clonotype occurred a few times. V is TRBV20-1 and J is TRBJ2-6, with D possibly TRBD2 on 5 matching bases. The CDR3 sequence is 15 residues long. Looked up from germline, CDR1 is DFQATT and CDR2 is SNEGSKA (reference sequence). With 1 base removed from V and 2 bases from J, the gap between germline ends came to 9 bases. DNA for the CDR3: TGCAGTGCTAGAGCGCCGGGGACTGGGGCCAACGTCCTGACTTTC. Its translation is CSARAPGTGANVLTF.

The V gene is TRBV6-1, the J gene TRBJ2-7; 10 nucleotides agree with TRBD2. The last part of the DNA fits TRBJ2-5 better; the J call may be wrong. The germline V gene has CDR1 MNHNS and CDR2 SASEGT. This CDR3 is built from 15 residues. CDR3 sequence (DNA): TGTGCCAGCAGTGAAATGCTGACTAGCGGGGAGACCCAGTACTTC. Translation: CASSEMLTSGETQYF.

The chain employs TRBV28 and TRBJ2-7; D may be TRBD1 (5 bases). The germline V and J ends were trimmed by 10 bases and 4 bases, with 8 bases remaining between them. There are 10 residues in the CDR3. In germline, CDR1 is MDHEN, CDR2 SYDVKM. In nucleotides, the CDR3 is TGTGCCACAGGGCAATACGAGCAGTACTTC. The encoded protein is CATGQYEQYF.